Listed below are T cell receptor beta chains from one sample, sequenced in a study of persistence of HIV-infected CD4 T cells. The antigens of these receptors remain unknown. Sequencing was performed with immunoSEQ multiplex PCR; in TCRdb, only in-frame clones are kept and a portion is missing. The sample shows 35,000 to 55,000 clones, about 87% of them seen only once. This sample comprised CD4+ T cells sorted from PBMCs after roughly 18-hour stimulation, obtained from a patient who received antiretroviral therapy. The receptor source for this set is an adult woman with HIV who was CMV-seropositive. Both conserved end residues are part of each CDR3. A D gene is named only where the DNA matches it firmly. Size is omitted from some rows. Given values are once, few, many or a class for expanded clones.

j_call: TRBJ1-2
clone_size: NA
d_call: NA
v_call: TRBV5-5
cdr3_nt: TGTGCCAGCAGCCTGAGCGGGGGGGTAAACTATGGCTACACCTTC
cdr3_aa: CASSLSGGVNYGYTF

j_call: TRBJ1-2
clone_size: NA
d_call: NA
v_call: TRBV5-1
cdr3_nt: TGCGCCAGCAGCTTGACCCCGGGAAGCTATGGCTACACCTTC
cdr3_aa: CASSLTPGSYGYTF

j_call: TRBJ2-1
clone_size: NA
d_call: TRBD2
v_call: TRBV4-1
cdr3_nt: TGCGCCAGCAGCCAAGTGACTAGCGGGGTCAGCAATGAGCAGTTCTTC
cdr3_aa: CASSQVTSGVSNEQFF

j_call: TRBJ2-1
clone_size: once
d_call: NA
v_call: TRBV24-1
cdr3_nt: TGTGCCACCAGTGACGCCCGGGCGGGGGCCGTGAATGAGCAGTTCTTC
cdr3_aa: CATSDARAGAVNEQFF

j_call: TRBJ1-5
clone_size: NA
d_call: NA
v_call: TRBV6-6
cdr3_nt: TGTGCCAGCAGTTACGAGGGAAATAGCAATCAGCCCCAGCATTTT
cdr3_aa: CASSYEGNSNQPQHF

j_call: TRBJ2-1
clone_size: NA
d_call: TRBD1
v_call: TRBV9
cdr3_nt: TGTGCCAGCAGCCCCCACAGGGGCAGCTCCTACAATGAGCAGTTCTTC
cdr3_aa: CASSPHRGSSYNEQFF

j_call: TRBJ1-5
clone_size: NA
d_call: TRBD1
v_call: TRBV5-1
cdr3_nt: TGCGCCAGCAGTTTCGGGACAGGGAACCAGCCCCAGCATTTT
cdr3_aa: CASSFGTGNQPQHF

j_call: TRBJ1-2
clone_size: NA
d_call: TRBD1
v_call: TRBV12-3/TRBV12-4
cdr3_nt: TGTGCCAGCACTCCACAGGGGGCACGGGGCTACACCTTC
cdr3_aa: CASTPQGARGYTF

j_call: TRBJ2-7
clone_size: NA
d_call: NA
v_call: TRBV18
cdr3_nt: TGTGCCAGCTCCTCACTTCCCGGGACCCTATCCTCCTACGAGCAGTACTTC
cdr3_aa: CASSSLPGTLSSYEQYF

j_call: TRBJ2-1
clone_size: NA
d_call: TRBD2
v_call: TRBV5-1
cdr3_nt: TGCGCCAGCAGCTTGACTAGCGGGGGGTCCTATGAGCAGTTCTTC
cdr3_aa: CASSLTSGGSYEQFF

j_call: TRBJ1-1
clone_size: NA
d_call: NA
v_call: TRBV7-9
cdr3_nt: TGTGCCAGCAGCGGCAAAAGTGAGGGATACACTGAAGCTTTCTTT
cdr3_aa: CASSGKSEGYTEAFF

j_call: TRBJ2-3
clone_size: NA
d_call: TRBD2
v_call: TRBV19
cdr3_nt: TGTGCCAGTAGCCTCCGCATAGCGGGGGGGGCAGATACGCAGTATTTT
cdr3_aa: CASSLRIAGGADTQYF

j_call: TRBJ1-1
clone_size: NA
d_call: NA
v_call: TRBV30
cdr3_nt: TGTGCCTGGAGTCTTGACAGGAGGACTGAAGCTTTCTTT
cdr3_aa: CAWSLDRRTEAFF

j_call: TRBJ1-1
clone_size: NA
d_call: NA
v_call: TRBV15
cdr3_nt: TGTGCCACCAGCAGTTTGGTAGGTGCTTTCTTT
cdr3_aa: CATSSLVGAFF

j_call: TRBJ2-2
clone_size: NA
d_call: NA
v_call: TRBV12-5
cdr3_nt: TGTGCTAGTGGTTTGGGGGCCCACAGCACCGGGGAGCTGTTTTTT
cdr3_aa: CASGLGAHSTGELFF

j_call: TRBJ2-5
clone_size: NA
d_call: TRBD1
v_call: TRBV5-1
cdr3_nt: TGCGCCAGCAGCTCCTCTCAGACAGGGCCGGGCCAGTACTTC
cdr3_aa: CASSSSQTGPGQYF

j_call: TRBJ1-1
clone_size: NA
d_call: NA
v_call: TRBV19
cdr3_nt: TGTGCCAGTAGTATATTCGTTACGAACACTGAAGCTTTCTTT
cdr3_aa: CASSIFVTNTEAFF

j_call: TRBJ1-2
clone_size: NA
d_call: NA
v_call: TRBV5-8
cdr3_nt: TGTGCCAGCAGCTTGCTAGGGGATGCGCGGGGCTACACCTTC
cdr3_aa: CASSLLGDARGYTF

j_call: TRBJ2-4
clone_size: NA
d_call: NA
v_call: TRBV12-3/TRBV12-4
cdr3_nt: TGTGCCAGCCGGGGTCTCAGAAACATTCAGTACTTC
cdr3_aa: CASRGLRNIQYF

j_call: TRBJ2-5
clone_size: NA
d_call: NA
v_call: TRBV27
cdr3_nt: TGTGCCAGCAGCCGACAGGGAGGCGAGACCCAGTACTTC
cdr3_aa: CASSRQGGETQYF

j_call: TRBJ1-3
clone_size: NA
d_call: NA
v_call: TRBV4-1
cdr3_nt: TGCGCCAGCAGCCAAGAATTAGCGCGCCTCTTCCCTGGAAACACCATATATTTT
cdr3_aa: CASSQELARLFPGNTIYF

j_call: TRBJ2-7
clone_size: few
d_call: NA
v_call: TRBV12-3/TRBV12-4
cdr3_nt: TGTGCCAGCAGTTTCATGGGCTACGAGCAGTACTTC
cdr3_aa: CASSFMGYEQYF

j_call: TRBJ2-1
clone_size: NA
d_call: TRBD2
v_call: TRBV7-2
cdr3_nt: TGTGCCAGCAGCTTAGTCGTTACTAGCGGGGGATACAATGAGCAGTTCTTC
cdr3_aa: CASSLVVTSGGYNEQFF

j_call: TRBJ2-2
clone_size: NA
d_call: TRBD2
v_call: TRBV5-1
cdr3_nt: TGCGCCAGCAACTCGGGGACTAGTAGGGCCCCCGGGGAGCTGTTTTTT
cdr3_aa: CASNSGTSRAPGELFF

j_call: TRBJ2-2
clone_size: once
d_call: NA
v_call: TRBV12-3/TRBV12-4
cdr3_nt: TGTGCCAGCTCTTCCTTGGGTCCTGGGGAGCTGTTTTTT
cdr3_aa: CASSSLGPGELFF

j_call: TRBJ1-1
clone_size: once
d_call: NA
v_call: TRBV7-9
cdr3_nt: TGTGCCAGCGGCATGGTGAACACTGAAGCTTTCTTT
cdr3_aa: CASGMVNTEAFF

j_call: TRBJ1-6
clone_size: NA
d_call: TRBD1
v_call: TRBV3-1/TRBV3-2
cdr3_nt: TGTGCCAGCAGCCAAGGAGACAGGGATTCACCCCTCCACTTT
cdr3_aa: CASSQGDRDSPLHF

j_call: TRBJ2-7
clone_size: NA
d_call: NA
v_call: TRBV6-5
cdr3_nt: TGTGCCAGCAGTTACTCGAACTCGCCCCTAGCCGAGCAGTACTTC
cdr3_aa: CASSYSNSPLAEQYF

j_call: TRBJ1-2
clone_size: NA
d_call: NA
v_call: TRBV5-1
cdr3_nt: TGCGCCAGCAGATTACAACAAGAAATGGGGGGCTACACCTTC
cdr3_aa: CASRLQQEMGGYTF

j_call: TRBJ1-2
clone_size: once
d_call: TRBD1
v_call: TRBV29-1
cdr3_nt: TGCAGCGTTGAACCCGGGACAGATCTGTATGGCTACACCTTC
cdr3_aa: CSVEPGTDLYGYTF

j_call: TRBJ2-3
clone_size: NA
d_call: NA
v_call: TRBV29-1
cdr3_nt: TGCAGCGTTGAAGATAGCGGACGCACAGATACGCAGTATTTT
cdr3_aa: CSVEDSGRTDTQYF

j_call: TRBJ1-4
clone_size: NA
d_call: NA
v_call: TRBV4-2
cdr3_nt: TGTGCCAGCAGCCAAGAAGGTATCTTCTCGGCGAGTGAAAAACTGTTTTTT
cdr3_aa: CASSQEGIFSASEKLFF

j_call: TRBJ2-7
clone_size: NA
d_call: NA
v_call: TRBV18
cdr3_nt: TGTGCCAGCTCGCCGGCAGTGCGCGGCGAGCAGTACTTC
cdr3_aa: CASSPAVRGEQYF

j_call: TRBJ1-6
clone_size: NA
d_call: NA
v_call: TRBV5-1
cdr3_nt: TGCGCCAGCAGCCCCGGGACCAATAATTCACCCCTCCACTTT
cdr3_aa: CASSPGTNNSPLHF

j_call: TRBJ1-3
clone_size: NA
d_call: NA
v_call: TRBV25-1
cdr3_nt: TGTGCCAGCAGTGACCTACGTATTCGGGGGAGCTCTGGAAACACCATATATTTT
cdr3_aa: CASSDLRIRGSSGNTIYF

j_call: TRBJ2-7
clone_size: NA
d_call: TRBD1
v_call: TRBV5-5
cdr3_nt: TGTGCCAGCAGCCGCTGGGACAGGGCCCACGAGCAGTACTTC
cdr3_aa: CASSRWDRAHEQYF

j_call: TRBJ2-7
clone_size: once
d_call: TRBD2
v_call: TRBV30
cdr3_nt: TGTGCCTGGAGTGAGGCTAGCGGGGTTTACGAGCAGTACTTC
cdr3_aa: CAWSEASGVYEQYF

j_call: TRBJ2-2
clone_size: NA
d_call: NA
v_call: TRBV7-7
cdr3_nt: TGTGCTAGCAGCAGCTTAGGGGTGAACACCGGGGAGCTGTTTTTT
cdr3_aa: CASSSLGVNTGELFF

j_call: TRBJ2-1
clone_size: NA
d_call: NA
v_call: TRBV14
cdr3_nt: TGTGCCAGCAGCCCCCCTGGGAGCTCCTACAATGAGCAGTTCTTC
cdr3_aa: CASSPPGSSYNEQFF

j_call: TRBJ1-5
clone_size: few
d_call: NA
v_call: TRBV6-5
cdr3_nt: TGTGCCAGCAGGGCGGGACAACTTTTAAATCAGCCCCAGCATTTT
cdr3_aa: CASRAGQLLNQPQHF

j_call: TRBJ1-1
clone_size: NA
d_call: NA
v_call: TRBV13
cdr3_nt: TGTGCCAGCAGCTTGAAGAACAGGGCTGCTTTCTTT
cdr3_aa: CASSLKNRAAFF

j_call: TRBJ2-7
clone_size: NA
d_call: TRBD1
v_call: TRBV27
cdr3_nt: TGTGCCAGCAGTTTAAGGAAAACTGTCCCCGGGACAGAGAGTTACGAGCAGTACTTC
cdr3_aa: CASSLRKTVPGTESYEQYF

j_call: TRBJ1-5
clone_size: NA
d_call: NA
v_call: TRBV10-1
cdr3_nt: TGCGCCACGATATTAGAGTATCAGCCCCAGCATTTT
cdr3_aa: CATILEYQPQHF

j_call: TRBJ2-5
clone_size: NA
d_call: TRBD1
v_call: TRBV5-1
cdr3_nt: TGCGCCAGCAGCTTGAGAACGGGACAGAGCCTCCGGGCGCTTGAGACCCAGTACTTC
cdr3_aa: CASSLRTGQSLRALETQYF

j_call: TRBJ2-1
clone_size: NA
d_call: NA
v_call: TRBV5-5
cdr3_nt: TGTGCCAGCAGTTTCAGACTCCAAACGGGAAATGAGCAGTTCTTC
cdr3_aa: CASSFRLQTGNEQFF

j_call: TRBJ2-1
clone_size: once
d_call: NA
v_call: TRBV5-6
cdr3_nt: TGTGCCAGCAGCCCCTTCCGCTCCTCGAGGGTCAATGAGCAGTTCTTC
cdr3_aa: CASSPFRSSRVNEQFF

j_call: TRBJ1-4
clone_size: NA
d_call: NA
v_call: TRBV6-1
cdr3_nt: TGTGCCAGCAGTGAAGGGGGCAAGGAAAAACTGTTTTTT
cdr3_aa: CASSEGGKEKLFF

j_call: TRBJ2-5
clone_size: NA
d_call: NA
v_call: TRBV10-3
cdr3_nt: TGTGCCATCAGTGCGGGGGACAATGAAGAGACCCAGTACTTC
cdr3_aa: CAISAGDNEETQYF

j_call: TRBJ1-1
clone_size: NA
d_call: TRBD1
v_call: TRBV28
cdr3_nt: TGTGCCAGCAGTCCGACGACAGGGGGCTCTGTAACTGAAGCTTTCTTT
cdr3_aa: CASSPTTGGSVTEAFF